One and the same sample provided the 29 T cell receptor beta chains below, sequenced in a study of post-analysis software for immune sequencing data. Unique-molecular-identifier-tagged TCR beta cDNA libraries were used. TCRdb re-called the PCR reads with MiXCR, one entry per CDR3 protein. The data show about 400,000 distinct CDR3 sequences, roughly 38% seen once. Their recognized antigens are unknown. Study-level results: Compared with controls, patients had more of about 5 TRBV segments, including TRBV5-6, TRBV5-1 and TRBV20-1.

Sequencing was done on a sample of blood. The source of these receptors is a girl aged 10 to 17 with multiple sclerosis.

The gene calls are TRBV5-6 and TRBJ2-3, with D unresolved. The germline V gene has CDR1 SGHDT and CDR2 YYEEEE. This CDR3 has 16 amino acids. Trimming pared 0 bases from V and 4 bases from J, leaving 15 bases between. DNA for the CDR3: TGTGCCAGCAGCTTGGTCGAAGTGGTAGGAGCAGATACGCAGTATTTT. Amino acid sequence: CASSLVEVVGADTQYF. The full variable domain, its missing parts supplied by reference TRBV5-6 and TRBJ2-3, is DAGVTQSPTHLIKTRGQQVTLRCSPKSGHDTVSWYQQALGQGPQFIFQYYEEEERQRGNFPDRFSGHQFPNYSSELNVNALLLGDSALYLCASSLVEVVGADTQYFGPGTRLTVL.

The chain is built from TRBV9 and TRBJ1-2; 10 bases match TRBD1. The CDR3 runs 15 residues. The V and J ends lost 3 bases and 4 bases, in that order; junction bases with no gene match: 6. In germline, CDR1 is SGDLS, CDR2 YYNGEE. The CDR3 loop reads CASSAGTGDVYGYTF. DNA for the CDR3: TGTGCCAGCAGCGCTGGGACAGGGGATGTCTATGGCTACACCTTC. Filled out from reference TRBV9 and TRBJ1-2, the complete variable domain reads DSGVTQTPKHLITATGQRVTLRCSPRSGDLSVYWYQQSLDQGLQFLIQYYNGEERAKGNILERFSAQQFPDLHSELNLSSLELGDSALYFCASSAGTGDVYGYTFGSGTRLTVV.

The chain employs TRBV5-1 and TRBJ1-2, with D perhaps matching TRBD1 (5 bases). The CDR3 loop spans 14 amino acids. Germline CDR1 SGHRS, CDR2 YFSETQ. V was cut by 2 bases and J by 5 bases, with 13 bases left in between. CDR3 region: CASSLVDTSYGYTF. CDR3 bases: TGCGCCAGCAGCTTAGTGGACACCTCATATGGCTACACCTTC.

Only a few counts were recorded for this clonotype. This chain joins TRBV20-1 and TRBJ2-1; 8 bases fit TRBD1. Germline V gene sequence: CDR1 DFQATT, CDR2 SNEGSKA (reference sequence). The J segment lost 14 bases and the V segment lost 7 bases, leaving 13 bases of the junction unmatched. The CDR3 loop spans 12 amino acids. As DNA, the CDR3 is TGCAGTGTCTCGGACAGGGTTTGGGCAGAGTTCTTC. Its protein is CSVSDRVWAEFF.

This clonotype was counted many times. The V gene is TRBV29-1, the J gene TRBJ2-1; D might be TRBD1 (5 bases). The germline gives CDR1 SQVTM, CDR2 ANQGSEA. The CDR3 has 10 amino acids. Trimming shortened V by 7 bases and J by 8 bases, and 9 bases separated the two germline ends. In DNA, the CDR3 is TGCAGCGCCTGGGGCGATGAGCAGTTCTTC. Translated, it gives CSAWGDEQFF.

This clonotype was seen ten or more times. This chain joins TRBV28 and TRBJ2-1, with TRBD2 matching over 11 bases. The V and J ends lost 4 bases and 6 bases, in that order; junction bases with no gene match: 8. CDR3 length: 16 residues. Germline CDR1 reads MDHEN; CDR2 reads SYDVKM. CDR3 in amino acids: CASSYHLAGGFNEQFF. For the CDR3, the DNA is TGTGCCAGCAGTTATCATCTAGCGGGGGGCTTCAATGAGCAGTTCTTC.

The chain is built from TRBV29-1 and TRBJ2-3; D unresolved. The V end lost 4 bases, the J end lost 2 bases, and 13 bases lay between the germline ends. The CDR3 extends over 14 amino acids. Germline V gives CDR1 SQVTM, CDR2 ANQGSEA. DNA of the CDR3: TGCAGCGTTGTCGGTGCCTTCGACACAGATACGCAGTATTTT. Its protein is CSVVGAFDTDTQYF.

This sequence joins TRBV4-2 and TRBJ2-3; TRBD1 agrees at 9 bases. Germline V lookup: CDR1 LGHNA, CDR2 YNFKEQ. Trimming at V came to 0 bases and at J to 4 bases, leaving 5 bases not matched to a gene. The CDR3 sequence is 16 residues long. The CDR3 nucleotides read TGTGCCAGCAGCCAAGATAGGGGACAGGGAGCAGATACGCAGTATTTT. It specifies CASSQDRGQGADTQYF.

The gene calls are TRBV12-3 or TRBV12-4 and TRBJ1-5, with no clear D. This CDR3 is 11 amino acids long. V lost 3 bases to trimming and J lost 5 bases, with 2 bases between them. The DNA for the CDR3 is TGTGCCAGCAGTTTGGATCAGCCCCAGCATTTT. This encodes CASSLDQPQHF.

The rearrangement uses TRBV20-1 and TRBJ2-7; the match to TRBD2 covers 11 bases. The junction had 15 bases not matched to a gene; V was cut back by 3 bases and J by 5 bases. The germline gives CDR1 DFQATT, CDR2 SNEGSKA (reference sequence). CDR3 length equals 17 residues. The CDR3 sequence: CSARSPGTSGLNNEQYF. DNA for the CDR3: TGCAGTGCTAGGTCGCCCGGGACTAGCGGTCTTAACAACGAGCAGTACTTC.

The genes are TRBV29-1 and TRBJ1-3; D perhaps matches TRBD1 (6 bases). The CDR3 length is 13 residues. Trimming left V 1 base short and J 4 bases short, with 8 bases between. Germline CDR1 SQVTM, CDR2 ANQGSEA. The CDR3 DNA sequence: TGCAGCGTTGAAGGGGGACACGGAAACACCATATATTTT. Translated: CSVEGGHGNTIYF.

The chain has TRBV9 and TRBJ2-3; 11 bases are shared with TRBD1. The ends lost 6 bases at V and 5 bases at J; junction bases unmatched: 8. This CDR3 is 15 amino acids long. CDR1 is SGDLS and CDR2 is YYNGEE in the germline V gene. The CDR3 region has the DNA TGTGCCAGCAATTCCGGGGACAGGGGGGGAGATACGCAGTATTTT. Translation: CASNSGDRGGDTQYF.

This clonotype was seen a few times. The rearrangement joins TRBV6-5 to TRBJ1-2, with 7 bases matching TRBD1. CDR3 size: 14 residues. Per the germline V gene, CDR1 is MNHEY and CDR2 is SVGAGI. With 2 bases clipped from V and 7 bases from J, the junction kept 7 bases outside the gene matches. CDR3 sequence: CASSYAGGQIGYTF. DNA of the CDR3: TGTGCCAGCAGTTACGCAGGGGGGCAGATTGGCTACACCTTC.

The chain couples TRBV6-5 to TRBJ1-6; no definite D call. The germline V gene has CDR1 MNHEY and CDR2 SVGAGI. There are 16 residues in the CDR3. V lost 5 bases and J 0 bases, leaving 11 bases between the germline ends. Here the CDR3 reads CASSHRGSSYNSPLHF. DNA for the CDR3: TGTGCCAGCAGTCACAGAGGAAGCTCCTATAATTCACCCCTCCACTTT.

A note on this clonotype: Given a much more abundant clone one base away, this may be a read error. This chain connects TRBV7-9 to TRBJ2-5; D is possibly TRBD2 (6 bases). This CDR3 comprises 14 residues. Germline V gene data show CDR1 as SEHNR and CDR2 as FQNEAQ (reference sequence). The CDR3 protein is CAGSSRGTGETQYF. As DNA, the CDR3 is TGTGCCGGCAGCTCACGGGGGACCGGAGAGACCCAGTACTTC.

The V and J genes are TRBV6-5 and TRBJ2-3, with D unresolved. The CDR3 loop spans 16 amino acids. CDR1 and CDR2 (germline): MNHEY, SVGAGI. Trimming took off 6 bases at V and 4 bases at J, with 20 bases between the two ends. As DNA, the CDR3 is TGTGCCAGCAGGTCCTACTATCAAGGTCGGGCAGATACGCAGTATTTT. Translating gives CASRSYYQGRADTQYF.

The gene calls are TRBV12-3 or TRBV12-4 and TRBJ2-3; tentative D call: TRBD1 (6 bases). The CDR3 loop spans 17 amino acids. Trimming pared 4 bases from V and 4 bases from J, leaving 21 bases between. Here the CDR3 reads CASSSRPGQLGADTQYF. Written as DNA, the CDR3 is TGTGCCAGCAGTTCCCGACCGGGACAACTGGGGGCAGATACGCAGTATTTT.

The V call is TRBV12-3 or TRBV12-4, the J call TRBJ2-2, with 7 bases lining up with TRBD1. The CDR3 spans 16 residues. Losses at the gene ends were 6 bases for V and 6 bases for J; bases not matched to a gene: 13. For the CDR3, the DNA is TGTGCCAGCAGACGCGCAGGGGGTGAAGGTCCCGGGGAGCTGTTTTTT. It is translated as CASRRAGGEGPGELFF.

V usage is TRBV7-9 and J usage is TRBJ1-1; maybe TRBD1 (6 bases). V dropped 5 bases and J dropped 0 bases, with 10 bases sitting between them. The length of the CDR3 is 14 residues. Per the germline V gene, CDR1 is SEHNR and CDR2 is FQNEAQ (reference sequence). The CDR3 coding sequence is TGTGCCAGCAGCAGGGACATGCTGAACACTGAAGCTTTCTTT. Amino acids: CASSRDMLNTEAFF.

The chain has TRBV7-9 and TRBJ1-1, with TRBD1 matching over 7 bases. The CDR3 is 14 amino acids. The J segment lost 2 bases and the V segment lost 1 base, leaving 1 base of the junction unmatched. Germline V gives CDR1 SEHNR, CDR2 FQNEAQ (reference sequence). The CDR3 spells CASSLGDSNTEAFF. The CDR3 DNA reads TGTGCCAGCAGCTTAGGGGACAGTAACACTGAAGCTTTCTTT. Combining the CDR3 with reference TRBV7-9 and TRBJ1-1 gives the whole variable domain DTGVSQNPRHKITKRGQNVTFRCDPISEHNRLYWYRQTLGQGPEFLTYFQNEAQLEKSRLLSDRFSAERPKGSFSTLEIQRTEQGDSAMYLCASSLGDSNTEAFFGQGTRLTVV.

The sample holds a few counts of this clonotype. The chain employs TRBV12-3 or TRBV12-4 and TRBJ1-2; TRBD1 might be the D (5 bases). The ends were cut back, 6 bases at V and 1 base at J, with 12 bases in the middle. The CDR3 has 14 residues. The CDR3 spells CASSARQNNYGYTF. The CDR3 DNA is TGTGCCAGCAGCGCTAGACAGAATAACTATGGCTACACCTTC.

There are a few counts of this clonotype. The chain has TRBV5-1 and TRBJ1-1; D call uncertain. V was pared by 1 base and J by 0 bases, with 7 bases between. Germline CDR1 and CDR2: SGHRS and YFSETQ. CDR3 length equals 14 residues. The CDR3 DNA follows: TGCGCCAGCAGCTTGTCAACATTGAACACTGAAGCTTTCTTT. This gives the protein CASSLSTLNTEAFF. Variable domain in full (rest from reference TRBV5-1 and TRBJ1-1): KAGVTQTPRYLIKTRGQQVTLSCSPISGHRSVSWYQQTPGQGLQFLFEYFSETQRNKGNFPGRFSGRQFSNSRSEMNVSTLELGDSALYLCASSLSTLNTEAFFGQGTRLTVV.

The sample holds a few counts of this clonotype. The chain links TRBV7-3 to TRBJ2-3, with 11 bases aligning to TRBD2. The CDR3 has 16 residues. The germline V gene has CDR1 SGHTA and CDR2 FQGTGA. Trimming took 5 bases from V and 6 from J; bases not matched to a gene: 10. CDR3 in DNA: TGTGCCAGCAGCCAGGGACTAGCGGTCTCAGTGGATACGCAGTATTTT. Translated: CASSQGLAVSVDTQYF.

The CDR3: CASTFISGGSTDTQYF. The CDR3 bases are TGTGCCAGCACCTTTATTAGCGGGGGGAGCACAGATACGCAGTATTTT. The chain has TRBV11-2 and TRBJ2-3, with 10 bases lining up with TRBD2. With V trimmed by 7 bases and J by 0 bases, 7 bases remained unmatched. The CDR3 spans 16 residues. Per germline, CDR1 SGHAT and CDR2 FQNNGV.

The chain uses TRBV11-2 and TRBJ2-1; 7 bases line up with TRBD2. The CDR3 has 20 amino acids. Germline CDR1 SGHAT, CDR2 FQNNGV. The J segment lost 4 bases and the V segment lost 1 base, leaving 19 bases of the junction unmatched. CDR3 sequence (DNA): TGTGCCAGCAGCTTAGCGACCCGGGACGGGGGGAAGGGGCAGTACAATGAGCAGTTCTTC. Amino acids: CASSLATRDGGKGQYNEQFF.

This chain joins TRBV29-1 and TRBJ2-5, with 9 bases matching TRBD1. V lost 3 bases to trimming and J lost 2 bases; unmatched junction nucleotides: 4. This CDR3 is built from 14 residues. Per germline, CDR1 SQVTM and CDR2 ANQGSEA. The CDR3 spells CSVDPTGGQETQYF. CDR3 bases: TGCAGCGTTGATCCGACAGGGGGGCAAGAGACCCAGTACTTC.

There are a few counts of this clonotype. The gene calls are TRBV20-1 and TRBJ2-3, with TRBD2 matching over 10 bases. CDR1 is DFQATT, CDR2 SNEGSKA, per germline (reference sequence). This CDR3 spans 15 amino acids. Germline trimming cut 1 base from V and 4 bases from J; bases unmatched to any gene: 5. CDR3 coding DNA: TGCAGTGCTAGAGGACCTAGCGGGGGTTCAGATACGCAGTATTTT. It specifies CSARGPSGGSDTQYF.

The CDR3 DNA is TGTGCCAGCAGTTTAAGAGGGTACACTGAAGCTTTCTTT. This encodes CASSLRGYTEAFF. The chain carries TRBV12-3 or TRBV12-4 and TRBJ1-1; D gene uncertain. The CDR3 totals 13 residues. V was cut by 2 bases and J by 3 bases, with 7 bases left in between.

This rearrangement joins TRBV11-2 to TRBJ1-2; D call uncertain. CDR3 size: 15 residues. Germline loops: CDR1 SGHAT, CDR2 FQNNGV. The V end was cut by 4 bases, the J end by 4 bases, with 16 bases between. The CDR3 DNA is TGTGCCAGCAGCTCCCTTAAGGCCGTTGGCTATGGCTACACCTTC. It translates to CASSSLKAVGYGYTF.